This T cell receptor beta chain emerged from a study of blood T cell repertoires in COVID-19. Study as a whole: From T cells, B-cell-depleted T cells, or PBMCs came the material, which was cDNA or gDNA.

This clone was counted between two and nine times. V was trimmed by 2 bases and J by 7 bases, leaving 17 bases between them. Per germline, CDR1 LGHDT and CDR2 YNNKEL (reference sequence). This CDR3 has 15 amino acids. Generated by immunoSEQ multiplex PCR, the TCRdb table keeps only in-frame clones and is missing some. The sample shows about 75,000 clones, 84% of them seen only once. The clonotype originates from a woman aged 45 to 65 with acute or convalescent COVID-19. The sequencing input was peripheral blood. The gene calls are TRBV3-1 (or the pseudogene TRBV3-2) and TRBJ1-1, with D uncertain. Here the CDR3 DNA reads TGTGCCAGCAGCCAATCGGGCCCCGGCGGGATTGAAGCTTTCTTT. This sequence encodes CASSQSGPGGIEAFF.